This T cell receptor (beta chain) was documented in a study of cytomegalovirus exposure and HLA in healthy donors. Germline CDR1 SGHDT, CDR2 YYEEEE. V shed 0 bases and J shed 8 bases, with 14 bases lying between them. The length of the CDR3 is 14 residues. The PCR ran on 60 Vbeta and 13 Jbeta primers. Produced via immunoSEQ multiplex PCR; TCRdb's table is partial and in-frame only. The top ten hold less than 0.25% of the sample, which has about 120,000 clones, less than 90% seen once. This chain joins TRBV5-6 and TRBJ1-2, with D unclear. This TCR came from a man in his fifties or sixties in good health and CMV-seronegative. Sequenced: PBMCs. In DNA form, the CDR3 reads TGTGCCAGCAGCTTGGACCCAGGTGTGGGCGGCTACACCTTC. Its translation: CASSLDPGVGGYTF. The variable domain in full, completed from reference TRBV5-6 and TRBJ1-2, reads DAGVTQSPTHLIKTRGQQVTLRCSPKSGHDTVSWYQQALGQGPQFIFQYYEEEERQRGNFPDRFSGHQFPNYSSELNVNALLLGDSALYLCASSLDPGVGGYTFGSGTRLTVV.